This T cell receptor (beta chain) was observed in a study of control samples from healthy donors and cancer patients (dated by TCRdb to about 2020). CDR1 MNHEY and CDR2 SMNVEV are derived from the germline V gene (reference sequence). The CDR3 covers 16 residues, taking in both the cysteine and the phenylalanine. The kept DNA is CDR3 alone, 48 bases in frame from the first base. After removal of 6 bases from V and 1 base from J, the junction retains 8 bases not matched to a gene. Library construction relied on the immunoSEQ multiplex PCR assay. TCRdb's version of the immuneACCESS table is confined to in-frame rearrangements and falls short of the full clone set. An unresolved V gene accounts for under half of the shortfall where checked; the remainder is of unknown origin. This sample comprises 100,000 to 150,000 clones, about 92% of them detected only once. The top ten hold over 2% of the sample.

Worth noting for this clone: Its antigen remains undetermined. Base qualities are not recorded, but no much larger clone differs from it by a single base.

The sample comprised blood. The chain is assembled from TRBV27 and TRBJ2-5; a stretch of 10 junction bases matches TRBD1. The TCR comes from a woman in her 50s in good health. The DNA sequence follows: TGTGCCAGCAGGCGGGGACAGGGGCCCTTCCAAGAGACCCAGTACTTC. Protein translation: CASRRGQGPFQETQYF.